This TCR beta chain was recorded in a study of T cells after yellow fever vaccination. TCRdb re-called the 5' RACE reads with MiXCR, one entry per CDR3 protein. The data show around 310,000 distinct CDR3 sequences, 3.5% to 4.5% seen once. Remarks on this clonotype: Its antigen is as yet unknown.

Study outcomes and limitations: Faster peaking, at day 5 versus 15, marked a secondary response that was weaker. Subsequent booster samples again held most clones from primary vaccination (roughly 95% CD4, 85% to 90% CD8).

The V and J ends lost 7 bases and 0 bases respectively, with 16 bases between them. The CDR3 has 17 amino acids. Germline V CDR1 and CDR2: LGHNA, YSLEER. This TCR derives from a man between 18 and 29 years old who received the YFV17D yellow fever vaccine. Sequenced material: PBMCs, taken 15 days after the yellow fever booster vaccination. V gene TRBV4-3 combines with J gene TRBJ2-6; D gene ambiguous. The CDR3 DNA follows: TGCGCCAGCACCCCCGACCAGATGATCTCTGGGGCCAACGTCCTGACTTTC. It specifies CASTPDQMISGANVLTF.